Presented here are 26 T cell receptor beta chains from one specimen sequenced in a study of shared clonotypes between healthy human individuals. TCRdb's table, derived via immunoSEQ multiplex PCR, lists solely in-frame clones and lacks some. Among 850,000 to 1,200,000 clones listed, around 74% were seen once. Sequencing was done on a sample of memory CD4+ T cells sorted from blood. Subset denoted: CD45RA-negative fraction. Receptors originate from a young man in good health.

The chain couples TRBV7-2 to TRBJ1-6; D gene uncertain. CDR1 SGHTA and CDR2 FQGNSA come from the germline V gene. This CDR3 is built from 17 residues. Trimming removed 0 bases at V and 3 bases at J, with 12 bases between. The CDR3 loop is CASSLAGRSGYNSPLHF. For the CDR3, the DNA is TGTGCCAGCAGCTTAGCAGGCAGGTCCGGCTATAATTCACCCCTCCACTTT.

The chain employs TRBV7-2 and TRBJ2-5; D possibly matches TRBD1 or TRBD2 (5 bases each). Trimming took 1 base from V and 7 from J, leaving 16 bases between them. Looked up from germline, CDR1 is SGHTA and CDR2 is FQGNSA. The CDR3 spans 15 residues. DNA of the CDR3: TGTGCCAGCAGCTTAGGGGGACCACCAAAGGGGACCCAGTACTTC. It yields the protein CASSLGGPPKGTQYF.

This chain connects TRBV30 to TRBJ2-7, with D unresolved. The CDR3 sequence is 16 residues long. Per the germline V gene, CDR1 is GTSNPN and CDR2 is SVGIG (reference sequence). Trimming took 0 bases from V and 6 from J, leaving 21 bases between them. CDR3 protein: CAWSVLREPPFGEQYF. The CDR3 DNA is TGTGCCTGGAGTGTACTGAGAGAACCCCCCTTCGGCGAGCAGTACTTC.

CDR3 coding DNA: TGTGCCAGCAGCGCTCAGCCGGGACAGGTCGGAAACACCATATATTTT. The encoded protein is CASSAQPGQVGNTIYF. The V gene is TRBV7-2, the J gene TRBJ1-3; the match to TRBD1 covers 8 bases. The CDR3 is 16 residues long. Germline V gene data show CDR1 as SGHTA and CDR2 as FQGNSA. Trimming took 5 bases from V and 4 from J; bases not matched to a gene: 10.

This chain connects TRBV28 to TRBJ1-5; D is ambiguous. CDR3 length equals 12 residues. The germline CDR1 and CDR2 sequences are MDHEN and SYDVKM. V lost 5 bases to trimming and J lost 7 bases, with 9 bases between them. CDR3 amino acids: CASSPSGQPQHF. DNA of the CDR3: TGTGCCAGCAGTCCCAGCGGGCAGCCCCAGCATTTT.

Notes on this clone: Other DNA sequences in this sample translate to the same CDR3. This chain links TRBV30 with TRBJ1-5; D gene unclear. With 0 bases removed from V and 4 bases from J, the gap between germline ends came to 7 bases. The CDR3 is made up of 13 amino acids. The germline gives CDR1 GTSNPN, CDR2 SVGIG (reference sequence). This chain's CDR3 is CAWSVSLNQPQHF. CDR3 bases: TGTGCCTGGAGTGTATCCCTGAATCAGCCCCAGCATTTT.

The chain uses TRBV28 and TRBJ1-1, with no clear D. CDR1 MDHEN and CDR2 SYDVKM come from the germline V gene. Trimming took 10 bases from V and 0 from J, leaving 12 bases between them. The CDR3 contains 13 residues. The CDR3 here is CATLRTMNTEAFF. Here the CDR3 DNA reads TGTGCCACCCTTCGGACCATGAACACTGAAGCTTTCTTT. Looking up the rest from reference TRBV28 and TRBJ1-1 gives the full variable domain: DVKVTQSSRYLVKRTGEKVFLECVQDMDHENMFWYRQDPGLGLRLIYFSYDVKMKEKGDIPEGYSVSREKKERFSLILESASTNQTSMYLCATLRTMNTEAFFGQGTRLTVV.

This clone was recorded only once. One junction end disagrees with the germline gene, perhaps due to a read error. The CDR3 here is CASSHGQGTLHF. The CDR3 region has the DNA TGTGCCAGCAGCCACGGACAGGGCACTCTCCACTTC. The V and J genes are TRBV7-2 and TRBJ2-5; 8 bases are a match to TRBD1. Germline CDR1 is SGHTA and CDR2 is FQGNSA. The CDR3 consists of 12 residues.

As for this clone: The sample holds other DNA sequences that translate to the same CDR3. This chain joins TRBV10-1 and TRBJ2-3; D gene uncertain. The CDR3 runs to 12 residues. CDR1 is WNHNN, CDR2 SYGVQD, per germline (reference sequence). V lost 0 bases and J 2 bases, leaving 0 bases between the germline ends. This CDR3 reads CASSESTDTQYF. As DNA, the CDR3 is TGCGCCAGCAGTGAGTCCACAGATACGCAGTATTTT.

V and J are TRBV5-1 and TRBJ2-2, with D hard to call. The V and J ends lost 1 base and 2 bases respectively, with 9 bases between them. CDR1 and CDR2 (germline): SGHRS, YFSETQ. The CDR3 spans 15 residues. CDR3 protein: CASSLTPENTGELFF. In DNA, the CDR3 is TGCGCCAGCAGCTTGACACCAGAAAACACCGGGGAGCTGTTTTTT.

The gene calls are TRBV10-1 and TRBJ1-5; the match to TRBD1 covers 9 bases. Germline-derived CDR1 and CDR2 are WNHNN and SYGVQD (reference sequence). The CDR3 is 19 amino acids. V was pared by 2 bases and J by 1 base, with 12 bases of the junction left unmatched. CDR3 in amino acids: CASSELRDRDGVSNQPQHF. Here the CDR3 DNA reads TGCGCCAGCAGTGAGCTCCGGGACAGGGATGGCGTAAGCAATCAGCCCCAGCATTTT.

This chain links TRBV4-1 with TRBJ2-7; D perhaps matches TRBD1 (5 bases). Germline V CDR1 and CDR2: MGHRA, YSYEKL. V dropped 0 bases and J dropped 9 bases, with 15 bases sitting between them. This CDR3 region has 14 residues. The CDR3 nucleotides read TGCGCCAGCAGCCAAGATCAAACAGGTCGAGTGCAGTACTTC. It yields the protein CASSQDQTGRVQYF.

The chain recombines TRBV10-1 with TRBJ2-7, with 7 nucleotides matching TRBD2. The ends lost 6 bases at V and 2 bases at J; junction bases unmatched: 4. Germline assignment: CDR1 WNHNN and CDR2 SYGVQD (reference sequence). This CDR3 spans 13 amino acids. CDR3 in amino acids: CASSSGTTYEQYF. CDR3 coding DNA: TGCGCCAGCAGCTCCGGGACTACCTACGAGCAGTACTTC.

This rearrangement joins TRBV13 to TRBJ2-4, with a possible D match to TRBD2 (5 bases). V was cut by 3 bases and J by 8 bases, with 20 bases left in between. The CDR3 has 16 residues. CDR1 and CDR2 (germline): PRHDT, FYEKMQ (reference sequence). CDR3 DNA: TGTGCCAGCAGCTTGAGAGGGTGGGGTGGCACGGACATTCAGTACTTC. Translating it yields CASSLRGWGGTDIQYF.

The chain is built from TRBV5-4 and TRBJ2-5; perhaps TRBD1 as D (5 bases). There are 16 residues in the CDR3. CDR1 and CDR2 (germline): SGHNT, YYREEE (reference sequence). The germline V and J ends were trimmed by 1 base and 4 bases, with 17 bases remaining between them. CDR3 in DNA: TGTGCCAGCAGCTTGAGCGTCCCAACAGGAGCAGAGACCCAGTACTTC. It translates to CASSLSVPTGAETQYF.

This rearrangement joins TRBV11-2 to TRBJ2-1; D may be TRBD1 (5 bases). The CDR3 is 14 amino acids. Germline-derived CDR1 and CDR2 are SGHAT and FQNNGV. The germline V and J ends were trimmed by 6 bases and 6 bases, with 15 bases remaining between them. The CDR3 is CASRTSRDSNEQFF. Here the CDR3 DNA reads TGTGCCAGCAGGACGTCCAGGGATTCCAATGAGCAGTTCTTC.

On this clone itself: One end of the junction is discordant with germline, which a read error may explain. This chain connects TRBV7-9 to TRBJ2-1; 8 positions match TRBD2. The CDR3 spans 18 residues. Per the germline V gene, CDR1 is SEHNR and CDR2 is FQNEAQ (reference sequence). Here the CDR3 DNA reads TGTGCCAGCAGCGTAGCGGGAAGCCGACAGAGCTCCTACAATGAGCAGTTCTTC. This translates into CASSVAGSRQSSYNEQFF.

The genes are TRBV19 and TRBJ1-6; TRBD1 matches at 8 bases. The germline CDR1 and CDR2 sequences are LNHDA and SQIVND (reference sequence). With 5 bases clipped from V and 4 bases from J, the junction kept 4 bases outside the gene matches. This CDR3 has 15 residues. CDR3 in amino acids: CASSPDRGYNSPLHF. The CDR3 DNA follows: TGTGCCAGTAGTCCTGACAGGGGATATAATTCACCCCTCCACTTT.

This chain joins TRBV11-2 and TRBJ1-6; D unclear. Germline CDR1 SGHAT, CDR2 FQNNGV. The V end was cut by 9 bases, the J end by 9 bases, with 15 bases between. The CDR3 extends over 13 amino acids. CDR3 sequence: CASISVIGSPLHF. CDR3 sequence (DNA): TGTGCCAGTATCAGTGTTATCGGTTCACCCCTCCACTTT.

The V call is TRBV2, the J call TRBJ1-5; possible D gene TRBD1, 6 bases. Germline V gene lookup returns CDR1 SNHLY and CDR2 FYNNEI. The CDR3 runs 15 residues. V was shortened by 6 bases and J by 0 bases, with 12 bases between the two germline ends. CDR3 coding DNA: TGTGCCAGCAGCTGGACAGTTTATAGCAATCAGCCCCAGCATTTT. This encodes CASSWTVYSNQPQHF.

This clone was recorded a few times. Other DNA variants within this sample encode the same CDR3. The chain recombines TRBV30 with TRBJ1-1, with D maybe TRBD1 (5 bases). V lost 0 bases to trimming and J lost 1 base, with 6 bases between them. The CDR3 totals 13 residues. Germline CDR1 and CDR2: GTSNPN and SVGIG (reference sequence). DNA for the CDR3: TGTGCCTGGAGTGTCGGGGGGAACACTGAAGCTTTCTTT. Protein: CAWSVGGNTEAFF.

The chain has TRBV19 and TRBJ1-6; TRBD1 aligns across 8 bases. The CDR3 loop spans 15 amino acids. Trimming removed 6 bases from V and 5 bases from J; junction bases left unmatched: 6. Germline CDR1 LNHDA, CDR2 SQIVND (reference sequence). The CDR3 bases are TGTGCCAGTAGAGACAGGGGACCTCATAATTCACCCCTCCACTTT. Translated, it gives CASRDRGPHNSPLHF.

The chain uses TRBV11-2 and TRBJ1-4; D not resolved. This CDR3 contains 17 residues. V shed 5 bases and J shed 0 bases, with 16 bases lying between them. From germline, CDR1 is SGHAT and CDR2 FQNNGV. The CDR3 loop reads CASSRDPSLSTNEKLFF. The CDR3 DNA reads TGTGCCAGCAGCCGCGATCCTTCTCTATCAACTAATGAAAAACTGTTTTTT.

This clone was seen once. The V gene is TRBV28, the J gene TRBJ1-5; TRBD1 aligns across 10 bases. After removal of 6 bases from V and 3 bases from J, the junction contained 5 bases not matched to a gene. Germline values: CDR1 MDHEN, CDR2 SYDVKM. This CDR3 region has 15 residues. CDR3 sequence (DNA): TGTGCCAGCAGAGGGACAGGGGCGGCCAATCAGCCCCAGCATTTT. Translating gives CASRGTGAANQPQHF.

A note on this clone: Other DNA sequences in this specimen translate into the identical CDR3. The CDR3 region is CASSLPEGRREQFF. CDR3 coding DNA: TGTGCCAGCAGCCTACCGGAGGGTAGGCGAGAGCAGTTCTTC. The V call is TRBV5-4, the J call TRBJ2-1, with TRBD2 as a possible D gene (6 bases). This CDR3 has 14 residues. Trimming removed 4 bases at V and 10 bases at J, with 18 bases between. Germline loops: CDR1 SGHNT, CDR2 YYREEE (reference sequence).

V is TRBV5-1 and J is TRBJ2-5; 11 bases agree with TRBD1. The CDR3 totals 15 residues. Germline lookup yields CDR1 SGHRS and CDR2 YFSETQ. Losses at the gene ends were 3 bases for V and 4 bases for J; bases not matched to a gene: 5. CDR3 DNA: TGCGCCAGCAGCTACGGACAGGGGGCGAGAGAGACCCAGTACTTC. Protein product: CASSYGQGARETQYF.